These 22 T cell receptor beta chains were sequenced from one sample in a study of T cell responses to AZD1222 COVID-19 vaccine. Using immunoSEQ multiplex PCR, the repertoire was profiled, and TCRdb retains in-frame clones only, with some absent. The table records some 190,000 clones, about 86% of them present only once. Source: peripheral blood, taken on day 0 of AZD1222 vaccination. The source of these receptors is an adult in good health.

This clone appeared a few times. The chain couples TRBV5-4 to TRBJ1-2, with 12 bases identical to TRBD1. The V gene's germline CDR1 is SGHNT and CDR2 YYREEE (reference sequence). The CDR3 contains 17 residues. J gave up 6 bases and V 2 bases, and 11 bases lay outside the gene matches. The CDR3 region has the DNA TGTGCCAGCAGCTTTCCGCGGGACAGGGGGCTTGGAGATGGCTACACCTTC. Its translation: CASSFPRDRGLGDGYTF. Supplemented by reference TRBV5-4 and TRBJ1-2, the full variable domain reads ETGVTQSPTHLIKTRGQQVTLRCSSQSGHNTVSWYQQALGQGPQFIFQYYREEENGRGNFPPRFSGLQFPNYSSELNVNALELDDSALYLCASSFPRDRGLGDGYTFGSGTRLTVV.

The J gene is TRBJ1-1, the V gene TRBV7-9; 7 bases are shared with TRBD1. The CDR3 consists of 15 residues. V lost 5 bases and J lost 0; bases outside the gene matches: 6. Germline V gene data show CDR1 as SEHNR and CDR2 as FQNEAQ (reference sequence). The CDR3 DNA reads TGTGCCAGCAGCCAGGGACAGTCCATGAACACTGAAGCTTTCTTT. This translates into CASSQGQSMNTEAFF.

This sequence joins TRBV29-1 and TRBJ2-1; D not resolved. V lost 2 bases, J lost 6 bases, and 23 bases lay in between. The CDR3 loop spans 17 amino acids. The V gene's germline CDR1 is SQVTM and CDR2 ANQGSEA. DNA of the CDR3: TGCAGCGTTGAAAAAGGGTTAGGGTCAGGTTGGCCCAATGAGCAGTTCTTC. Its translation: CSVEKGLGSGWPNEQFF.

CDR3 residues: CASSPLQGPHGYTF. In DNA, the CDR3 is TGTGCCAGCAGTCCCTTACAGGGGCCCCATGGCTACACCTTC. The chain couples TRBV6-5 to TRBJ1-2; 7 bases fit TRBD1. CDR1 and CDR2 (germline): MNHEY, SVGAGI. This CDR3 comprises 14 residues. V lost 5 bases to trimming and J lost 6 bases; unmatched junction nucleotides: 9.

This clone was recorded a few times. This rearrangement joins TRBV5-4 to TRBJ1-1; 12 positions agree with TRBD1. The CDR3 spans 16 residues. Germline V gene sequence: CDR1 SGHNT, CDR2 YYREEE (reference sequence). J was trimmed by 2 bases and V by 4 bases; bases with no gene match: 6. In nucleotides, the CDR3 is TGTGCCAGCAGCGCGGGACAGGGGGCCTATAACACTGAAGCTTTCTTT. Translated: CASSAGQGAYNTEAFF.

The chain has TRBV5-8 and TRBJ2-7; TRBD1 or TRBD2 may be the D gene (7 bases each). V was clipped by 7 bases and J by 0 bases, with 20 bases between them. Germline V gives CDR1 SGHTS, CDR2 YDEGEE. The length of the CDR3 is 16 residues. The CDR3: CASRQVRGDYSYEQYF. As DNA, the CDR3 is TGTGCCAGCCGACAAGTCAGGGGGGACTACTCCTACGAGCAGTACTTC.

This chain uses TRBV7-9 with TRBJ1-1; TRBD1 might be the D (5 bases). The germline V gene encodes CDR1 SEHNR and CDR2 FQNEAQ (reference sequence). V lost 5 bases, J lost 11 bases, and 12 bases lay in between. CDR3 length equals 11 residues. The CDR3 region has the DNA TGTGCCAGCAGCCTTGATAAGGGGGCTTTCTTT. This sequence encodes CASSLDKGAFF.

This clone was found a few times. The chain joins TRBV5-1 to TRBJ2-2; D ambiguous. The V end lost 2 bases, the J end lost 2 bases, and 1 base lay between the germline ends. There are 12 residues in the CDR3. Germline loops: CDR1 SGHRS, CDR2 YFSETQ. CDR3 DNA sequence: TGCGCCAGCAGCTTAAACACCGGGGAGCTGTTTTTT. This codes for CASSLNTGELFF.

The rearrangement links TRBV6-5 to TRBJ1-2; 9 bases line up with TRBD1. Unmatched junction bases numbered 7, after V lost 4 bases and J lost 4 bases. Germline V gene data show CDR1 as MNHEY and CDR2 as SVGAGI. This CDR3 spans 15 amino acids. The CDR3 nucleotides read TGTGCCAGCAGTTCCGAACAGGGGGCGGGCTATGGCTACACCTTC. Its translation is CASSSEQGAGYGYTF.

This chain joins TRBV29-1 and TRBJ2-3; 8 bases match TRBD1. V gave up 1 base and J gave up 2 bases; unmatched junction bases: 5. Germline loops: CDR1 SQVTM, CDR2 ANQGSEA. The length of the CDR3 is 15 residues. The CDR3 coding sequence is TGCAGCGTTGAAGCTCCGGACAGGGCCACAGATACGCAGTATTTT. Protein product: CSVEAPDRATDTQYF.

This clone appeared a single time. A junction boundary mismatches the germline segment, possibly from a read error. The chain links TRBV27 to TRBJ2-7; 8 positions match TRBD1. The CDR3 length is 12 residues. Germline CDR1 MNHEY, CDR2 SMNVEV (reference sequence). The CDR3 bases are TGCACCACCGGGACAGGCGGGTACGAGCAGTACTTC. It is translated as CTTGTGGYEQYF.

This sequence joins TRBV10-3 and TRBJ2-2, with D possibly called TRBD1 or TRBD2 (5 bases each). V lost 6 bases, J lost 3 bases, and 14 bases lay in between. The germline V gene encodes CDR1 ENHRY and CDR2 SYGVKD. The CDR3 spans 15 residues. The DNA for the CDR3 is TGTGCCATCAGCCCCGGGACGGTATACACCGGGGAGCTGTTTTTT. As protein: CAISPGTVYTGELFF.

The rearrangement joins TRBV5-5 to TRBJ2-1; D call uncertain. V lost 2 bases, J lost 7 bases, and 16 bases lay in between. Germline V CDR1 and CDR2: SGHKS, YYEKEE (reference sequence). This CDR3 region has 15 residues. CDR3 amino acids: CASSFSGAHQNEQFF. The CDR3 coding sequence is TGTGCCAGCAGCTTCTCCGGCGCCCACCAGAATGAGCAGTTCTTC.

The CDR3 region is CASSVVVAGEQFF. The CDR3 DNA is TGTGCCAGCAGCGTAGTTGTAGCGGGCGAGCAGTTCTTC. The J gene is TRBJ2-1, the V gene TRBV9, with 7 nucleotides matching TRBD2. This CDR3 has 13 amino acids. Germline V CDR1 and CDR2: SGDLS, YYNGEE. The J segment lost 10 bases and the V segment lost 0 bases, leaving 4 bases of the junction unmatched.

V is TRBV27 and J is TRBJ1-6; possibly TRBD1 for D (6 bases). The ends were cut back, 5 bases at V and 9 bases at J, with 23 bases in the middle. Germline V gene lookup returns CDR1 MNHEY and CDR2 SMNVEV (reference sequence). The CDR3 runs 17 residues. In DNA form, the CDR3 reads TGTGCCAGCAGTCTACTGCCCAAATCGACAGGTGGTTCACCCCTCCACTTT. It encodes CASSLLPKSTGGSPLHF.

The gene calls are TRBV30 and TRBJ1-2, with a possible D match to TRBD1 (5 bases). Germline V gene sequence: CDR1 GTSNPN, CDR2 SVGIG (reference sequence). CDR3 length: 12 amino acids. Trimming removed 5 bases from V and 12 bases from J, with 19 bases in between. CDR3 coding DNA: TGTGCCTGGGGAGAGGGATTCGACAGCCACACCTTC. Its translation is CAWGEGFDSHTF.

The rearrangement joins TRBV29-1 to TRBJ1-1; D unclear. Germline assignment: CDR1 SQVTM and CDR2 ANQGSEA. The CDR3 is made up of 15 amino acids. V was shortened by 0 bases and J by 1 base, with 12 bases between the two germline ends. The CDR3 region is CSVEDQREKNTEAFF. As DNA, the CDR3 is TGCAGCGTTGAAGATCAGAGGGAAAAGAACACTGAAGCTTTCTTT.

This chain links TRBV30 with TRBJ2-2, with TRBD1 identical over 7 bases. The J segment lost 8 bases and the V segment lost 3 bases, leaving 6 bases of the junction unmatched. The germline gives CDR1 GTSNPN, CDR2 SVGIG (reference sequence). CDR3 length: 13 amino acids. DNA of the CDR3: TGTGCCTGGAGGCAGGGGGTAGATGGGGAGCTGTTTTTT. Amino acid sequence: CAWRQGVDGELFF.

This chain connects TRBV5-4 to TRBJ2-7, with a weak D call TRBD1 (6 bases). Germline values: CDR1 SGHNT, CDR2 YYREEE (reference sequence). V was shortened by 5 bases and J by 2 bases, with 14 bases between the two germline ends. This CDR3 has 14 amino acids. CDR3: CASSWQGNAYEQYF. CDR3 sequence (DNA): TGTGCCAGCAGTTGGCAGGGGAACGCCTACGAGCAGTACTTC.

The chain links TRBV5-1 to TRBJ1-1; D call uncertain. This CDR3 comprises 13 residues. Trimming stripped 0 bases from V and 8 bases from J, with 11 bases between. The germline gives CDR1 SGHRS, CDR2 YFSETQ. This CDR3 reads CASSLASRGEAFF. The CDR3 DNA follows: TGCGCCAGCAGCTTGGCGAGTCGAGGGGAAGCTTTCTTT.

The genes are TRBV9 and TRBJ1-3; D possibly corresponds to TRBD1 (6 bases). CDR3 length: 17 amino acids. Germline CDR1 SGDLS, CDR2 YYNGEE. Trimming removed 3 bases at V and 0 bases at J, with 16 bases between. CDR3 protein: CASSAGDDRPSGNTIYF. CDR3 DNA: TGTGCCAGCAGCGCGGGGGACGACAGGCCCTCTGGAAACACCATATATTTT. Complete variable domain (other parts from reference TRBV9 and TRBJ1-3): DSGVTQTPKHLITATGQRVTLRCSPRSGDLSVYWYQQSLDQGLQFLIQYYNGEERAKGNILERFSAQQFPDLHSELNLSSLELGDSALYFCASSAGDDRPSGNTIYFGEGSWLTVV.

The chain has TRBV5-4 and TRBJ2-3; weak D call: TRBD1 (7 bases). The V end was cut by 1 base, the J end by 1 base, with 16 bases between. CDR1 and CDR2 (germline): SGHNT, YYREEE (reference sequence). This CDR3 is 17 amino acids long. The CDR3 is CASSLRVGGGRTDTQYF. The DNA for the CDR3 is TGTGCCAGCAGCTTGAGAGTAGGAGGGGGCCGCACAGATACGCAGTATTTT.